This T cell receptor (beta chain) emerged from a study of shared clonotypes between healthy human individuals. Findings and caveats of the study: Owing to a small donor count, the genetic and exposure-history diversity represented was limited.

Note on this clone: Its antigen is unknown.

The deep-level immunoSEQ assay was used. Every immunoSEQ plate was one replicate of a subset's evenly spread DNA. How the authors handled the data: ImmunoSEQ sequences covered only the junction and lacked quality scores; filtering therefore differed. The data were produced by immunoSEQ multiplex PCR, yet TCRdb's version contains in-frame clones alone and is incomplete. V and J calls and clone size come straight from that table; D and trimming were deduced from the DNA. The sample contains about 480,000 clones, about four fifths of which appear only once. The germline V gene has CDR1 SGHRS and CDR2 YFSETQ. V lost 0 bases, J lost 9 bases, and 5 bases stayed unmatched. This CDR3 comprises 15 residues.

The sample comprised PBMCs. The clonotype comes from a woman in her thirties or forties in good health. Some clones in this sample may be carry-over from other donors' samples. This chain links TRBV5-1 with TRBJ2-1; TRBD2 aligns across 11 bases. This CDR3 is CASSLVLAGEGEQFF. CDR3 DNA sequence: TGCGCCAGCAGCTTGGTACTAGCGGGAGAGGGTGAGCAGTTCTTC.